This TCR beta chain comes out of a study of T cell responses to AZD1222 COVID-19 vaccine. The overall study: Investigators merged groups given second doses at roughly 4 or roughly 12 weeks.

A note on this clone: Antigen unknown.

This CDR3 region has 15 residues. The V end lost 5 bases, the J end lost 3 bases, and 11 bases lay between the germline ends. Looked up from germline, CDR1 is LNHDA and CDR2 is SQIVND (reference sequence). Study-level findings and limits: After two AZD1222 doses, spike-specific TCR breadth and depth rose versus day 0. Baseline seropositivity characterized only 5 or 6 AZD1222 recipients.

Method: immunoSEQ multiplex PCR; TCRdb's copy keeps in-frame clones and lacks some. The data hold 80,000 or so clones, with nearly 85% observed a single time. This TCR was recovered from an adult in good health. This material consisted of peripheral blood, taken on day 0 of AZD1222 vaccination. J is TRBJ1-6 and V is TRBV19, with D possibly TRBD1 on 6 matching bases. The CDR3 DNA reads as TGTGCCAGTAGTCCGCGGACAGACTATAATTCACCCCTCCACTTT. Translated, it gives CASSPRTDYNSPLHF. The full variable domain, completed using reference TRBV19 and TRBJ1-6, is DGGITQSPKYLFRKEGQNVTLSCEQNLNHDAMYWYRQDPGQGLRLIYYSQIVNDFQKGDIAEGYSVSREKKESFPLTVTSAQKNPTAFYLCASSPRTDYNSPLHFGNGTRLTVT.